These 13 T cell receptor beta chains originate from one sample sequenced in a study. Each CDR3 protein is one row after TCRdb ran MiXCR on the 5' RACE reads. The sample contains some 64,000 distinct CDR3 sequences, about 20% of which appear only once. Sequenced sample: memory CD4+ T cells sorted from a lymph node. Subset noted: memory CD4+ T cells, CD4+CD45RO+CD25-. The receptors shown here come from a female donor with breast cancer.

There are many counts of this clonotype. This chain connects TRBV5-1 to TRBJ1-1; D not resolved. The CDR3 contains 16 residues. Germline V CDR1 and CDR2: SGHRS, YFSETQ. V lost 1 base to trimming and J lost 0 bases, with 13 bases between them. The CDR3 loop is CASSLRSAALNTEAFF. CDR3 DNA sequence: TGCGCCAGCAGCTTGAGATCGGCAGCCCTGAACACTGAAGCTTTCTTT.

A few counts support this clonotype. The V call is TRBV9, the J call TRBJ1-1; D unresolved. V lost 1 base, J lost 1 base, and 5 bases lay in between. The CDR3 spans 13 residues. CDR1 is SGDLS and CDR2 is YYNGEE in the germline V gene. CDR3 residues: CASSVPGNTEAFF. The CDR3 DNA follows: TGTGCCAGCAGCGTACCCGGGAACACTGAAGCTTTCTTT. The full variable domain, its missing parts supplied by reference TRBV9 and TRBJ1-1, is DSGVTQTPKHLITATGQRVTLRCSPRSGDLSVYWYQQSLDQGLQFLIQYYNGEERAKGNILERFSAQQFPDLHSELNLSSLELGDSALYFCASSVPGNTEAFFGQGTRLTVV.

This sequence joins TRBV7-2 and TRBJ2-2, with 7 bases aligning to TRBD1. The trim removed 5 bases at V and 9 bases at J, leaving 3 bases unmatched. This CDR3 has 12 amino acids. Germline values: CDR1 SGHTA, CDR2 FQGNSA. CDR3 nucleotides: TGTGCCAGCAGCGAGGGGGCAAGGGAGCTGTTTTTT. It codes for CASSEGARELFF.

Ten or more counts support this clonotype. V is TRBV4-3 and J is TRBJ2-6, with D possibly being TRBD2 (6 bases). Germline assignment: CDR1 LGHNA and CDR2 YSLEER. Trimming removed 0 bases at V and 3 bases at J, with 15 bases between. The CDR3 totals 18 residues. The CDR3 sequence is CASSQEEGSVHGANVLTF. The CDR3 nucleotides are TGCGCCAGCAGCCAAGAGGAGGGTTCGGTACATGGGGCCAACGTCCTGACTTTC.

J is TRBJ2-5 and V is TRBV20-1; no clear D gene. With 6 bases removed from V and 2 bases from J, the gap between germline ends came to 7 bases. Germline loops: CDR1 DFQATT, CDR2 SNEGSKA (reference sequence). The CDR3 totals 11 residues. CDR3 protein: CSATLQETQYF. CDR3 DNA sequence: TGCAGTGCCACCCTTCAAGAGACCCAGTACTTC.

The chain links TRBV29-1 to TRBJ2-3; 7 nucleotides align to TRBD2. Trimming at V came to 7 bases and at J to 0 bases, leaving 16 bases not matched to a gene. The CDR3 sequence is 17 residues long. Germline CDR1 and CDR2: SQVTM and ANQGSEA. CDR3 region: CSGQRTRTTISTDTQYF. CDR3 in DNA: TGCAGCGGCCAGCGGACTAGAACGACTATTAGCACAGATACGCAGTATTTT.

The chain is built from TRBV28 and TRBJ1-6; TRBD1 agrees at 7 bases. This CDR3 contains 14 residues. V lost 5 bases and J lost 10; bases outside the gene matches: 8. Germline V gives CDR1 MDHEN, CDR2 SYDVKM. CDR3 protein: CASSKGAGSSPLHF. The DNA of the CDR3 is TGTGCCAGCAGTAAGGGGGCAGGGTCCTCACCCCTCCACTTT.

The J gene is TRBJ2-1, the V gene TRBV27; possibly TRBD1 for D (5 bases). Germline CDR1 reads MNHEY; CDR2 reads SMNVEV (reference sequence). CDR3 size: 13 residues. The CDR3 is CTVGDPPYNEQFF. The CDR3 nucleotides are TGTACCGTAGGGGATCCCCCCTACAATGAGCAGTTCTTC.

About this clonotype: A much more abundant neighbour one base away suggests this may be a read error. CDR3 sequence (DNA): TGTGCCAGCAGCTTAGATACTTTCGCAGATACGCAGTATTTT. Protein product: CASSLDTFADTQYF. The rearrangement uses TRBV7-9 and TRBJ2-3; D gene unclear. The CDR3 spans 14 residues. CDR1 is SEHNR and CDR2 is FQNEAQ in the germline V gene (reference sequence). Trimming shortened V by 1 base and J by 4 bases, and 9 bases separated the two germline ends.

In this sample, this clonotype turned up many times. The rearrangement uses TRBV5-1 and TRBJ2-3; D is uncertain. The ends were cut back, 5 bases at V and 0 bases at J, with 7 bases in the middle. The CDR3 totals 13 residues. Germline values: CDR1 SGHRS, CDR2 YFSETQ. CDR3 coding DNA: TGCGCCAGCAGGCAGACTAGCACAGATACGCAGTATTTT. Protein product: CASRQTSTDTQYF. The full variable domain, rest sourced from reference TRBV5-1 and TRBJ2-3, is KAGVTQTPRYLIKTRGQQVTLSCSPISGHRSVSWYQQTPGQGLQFLFEYFSETQRNKGNFPGRFSGRQFSNSRSEMNVSTLELGDSALYLCASRQTSTDTQYFGPGTRLTVL.

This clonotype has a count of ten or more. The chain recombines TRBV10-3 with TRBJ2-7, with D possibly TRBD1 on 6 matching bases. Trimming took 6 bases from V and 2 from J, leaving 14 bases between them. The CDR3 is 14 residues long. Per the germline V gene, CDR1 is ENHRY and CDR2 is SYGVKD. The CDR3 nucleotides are TGTGCCATCAGACCCGCAGGGGACACCTACGAGCAGTACTTC. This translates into CAIRPAGDTYEQYF.

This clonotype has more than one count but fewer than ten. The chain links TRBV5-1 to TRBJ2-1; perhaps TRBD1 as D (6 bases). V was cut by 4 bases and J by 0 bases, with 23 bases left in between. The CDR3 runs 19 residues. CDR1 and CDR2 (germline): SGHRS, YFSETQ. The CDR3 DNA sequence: TGCGCCAGCAGCCCCCAGTGGCAGGGGCGTATCGGCTCCTACAATGAGCAGTTCTTC. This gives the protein CASSPQWQGRIGSYNEQFF.

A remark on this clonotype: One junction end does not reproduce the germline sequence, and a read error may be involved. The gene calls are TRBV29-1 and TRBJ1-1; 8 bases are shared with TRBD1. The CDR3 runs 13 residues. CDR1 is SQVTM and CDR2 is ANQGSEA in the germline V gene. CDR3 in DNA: TGCAGCGTGCCGGGACAGGAGGGGACTGAAGTTTGCTTT. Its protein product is CSVPGQEGTEVCF.